This record covers a single T cell receptor beta chain. Germline V gene lookup returns CDR1 LGHNA and CDR2 YSLEER. The J segment lost 2 bases and the V segment lost 1 base, leaving 4 bases of the junction unmatched. CDR3 length equals 16 residues. This record comes from a study of shared T cell receptors in the human thymus. Measured with immunoSEQ multiplex PCR; TCRdb has only the in-frame clones, and not every one. This table has more than 550,000 clones, over 75% appearing once. This sample also belongs to another study, concerning human thymus T cells. That paper states: The donor group consisted of healthy Finnish infants who were having corrective surgery for congenital heart defects. Thymus pieces cut out during corrective heart surgery were the tissue that was used. Use of V and J genes seemed skewed within the thymic and blood repertoires. Thymic repertoires overlap heavily among unrelated individuals, related research has reported.

The V call is TRBV4-3, the J call TRBJ2-3; 9 bases fit TRBD1. The sequence derives from a boy under three years old with a congenital heart defect. Sequences were obtained from thymocytes. The CDR3 DNA is TGCGCCAGCAGCCAAGTTACAGGGGGCGACACAGATACGCAGTATTTT. This sequence encodes CASSQVTGGDTDTQYF.